The 25 T cell receptor beta chains in this list originate from one sample, sequenced in a study of regulatory T cells in long-lasting Graves disease. Arm-PCR of CDR3 regions with iRepertoire HTBI primers generated TCR beta libraries. Each CDR3 protein gets one entry after TCRdb re-called the multiplex PCR reads with MiXCR. The top ten clones hold over 7% of a sample with about 430,000 distinct CDR3 sequences, 14% to 15% of them seen once. Time point in this sample: newly diagnosed GD, antithyroid drugs for less than 3 months. RNA from PBMCs was the source of the TCR library. These sequences were also reported in another study, on T cells in Graves' hyperthyroidism and ophthalmopathy.

Material: peripheral blood mononuclear cells (PBMCs), obtained at new diagnosis, from a patient treated with antithyroid drugs. Receptors originate from a woman aged 40-49 years with Graves disease.

This clonotype was detected ten times or more. This chain links TRBV20-1 with TRBJ2-7, with D perhaps assigned TRBD1 or TRBD2 (6 bases each). The CDR3 extends over 14 amino acids. Germline V gene data show CDR1 as DFQATT and CDR2 as SNEGSKA (reference sequence). V lost 3 bases and J 6 bases, leaving 18 bases between the germline ends. The CDR3 DNA reads as TGCAGTGCTAGGGCGGGACACCCGAAGGGCGAGCAGTACTTC. Its protein product is CSARAGHPKGEQYF.

This clonotype was counted ten times or more. The rearrangement uses TRBV29-1 and TRBJ1-3; 7 bases agree with TRBD1. J was trimmed by 0 bases and V by 0 bases; bases with no gene match: 14. Germline V gives CDR1 SQVTM, CDR2 ANQGSEA. CDR3 size: 19 residues. CDR3 DNA sequence: TGCAGCGTTGAAGATTCTCGCGACAGGGAAGGGATCTCTGGAAACACCATATATTTT. Amino acids: CSVEDSRDREGISGNTIYF.

This clonotype was detected many times. The gene calls are TRBV9 and TRBJ2-7, with 8 positions matching TRBD1. Germline V CDR1 and CDR2: SGDLS, YYNGEE. The CDR3 contains 15 residues. Losses at the gene ends were 0 bases for V and 7 bases for J; bases not matched to a gene: 9. CDR3 residues: CASSVVGTGVGEQYF. DNA for the CDR3: TGTGCCAGCAGCGTAGTAGGGACAGGTGTCGGGGAGCAGTACTTC.

The table lists this clonotype with many counts. The chain uses TRBV28 and TRBJ2-1; a weak D match, TRBD2 (6 bases). The CDR3 length is 13 residues. Germline V CDR1 and CDR2: MDHEN, SYDVKM. V was trimmed by 7 bases and J by 5 bases, leaving 12 bases between them. CDR3 nucleotide sequence: TGTGCCAGCAACCGGGACTTTAACAATGAGCAGTTCTTC. Protein: CASNRDFNNEQFF.

There are many counts of this clonotype. The gene calls are TRBV27 and TRBJ1-1; 7 bases are a match to TRBD1. Germline values: CDR1 MNHEY, CDR2 SMNVEV (reference sequence). Trimming took 8 bases from V and 4 from J; bases not matched to a gene: 13. CDR3 length: 15 residues. CDR3 sequence reads: CASGSQGVVTTEAFF. In DNA form, the CDR3 reads TGTGCCAGCGGATCTCAGGGGGTAGTTACCACTGAAGCTTTCTTT.

This clonotype was detected many times. The rearrangement uses TRBV10-2 and TRBJ2-3, with 10 bases identical to TRBD2. The germline gives CDR1 WSHSY, CDR2 SAAADI. Losses at the gene ends were 3 bases for V and 1 base for J; bases not matched to a gene: 1. The CDR3 loop spans 15 amino acids. The CDR3 region is CASSDLAGGTDTQYF. DNA for the CDR3: TGCGCCAGCAGTGATCTAGCGGGAGGCACAGATACGCAGTATTTT.

The sample holds many counts of this clonotype. The chain joins TRBV24-1 to TRBJ2-5; tentative D call: TRBD1 (5 bases). Germline V gives CDR1 KGHDR, CDR2 SFDVKD. V lost 0 bases, J lost 5 bases, and 12 bases lay in between. The CDR3 loop spans 15 amino acids. In nucleotides, the CDR3 is TGTGCCACCAGTGATTTGAAGGACATCGCGGAGACCCAGTACTTC. This encodes CATSDLKDIAETQYF.

This clonotype was detected a few times. The V and J genes are TRBV5-4 and TRBJ2-7, with 8 bases identical to TRBD2. Looked up from germline, CDR1 is SGHNT and CDR2 is YYREEE (reference sequence). CDR3 length: 16 residues. V lost 3 bases to trimming and J lost 0 bases; unmatched junction nucleotides: 8. CDR3 nucleotides: TGTGCCAGCAGCTCCTTAGCGGGAAGGTCCTCCTACGAGCAGTACTTC. Its translation is CASSSLAGRSSYEQYF.

This clonotype has only a few counts. This sequence joins TRBV4-1 and TRBJ2-1; D possibly corresponds to TRBD1 (9 bases). Germline loops: CDR1 MGHRA, CDR2 YSYEKL. The V gene lost 3 bases and the J gene lost 7 bases, with 19 bases spanning the gap. This CDR3 spans 16 amino acids. The CDR3 loop is CASSQPVAGQGNEQFF. As DNA, the CDR3 is TGCGCCAGCAGCCAGCCCGTAGCGGGACAGGGTAATGAGCAGTTCTTC.

This clonotype was detected ten times or more. The CDR3 sequence: CASSILGGTDSNQPQHF. CDR3 DNA: TGTGCCAGTAGTATCTTAGGGGGAACCGATAGCAATCAGCCCCAGCATTTT. The chain couples TRBV19 to TRBJ1-5, with a tentative D call TRBD1 (6 bases). V lost 3 bases and J lost 0, with 15 bases in between. The CDR3 spans 17 residues. Germline V lookup: CDR1 LNHDA, CDR2 SQIVND (reference sequence).

This clonotype was found many times. V usage is TRBV3-1 and J usage is TRBJ1-2, with unresolved D. CDR1 and CDR2 from the germline V gene are LGHDT and YNNKEL (reference sequence). The CDR3 extends over 13 amino acids. V shed 1 base and J shed 4 bases, with 7 bases lying between them. The CDR3 DNA reads as TGTGCCAGCAGCCAAGGTCCGATCTATGGCTACACCTTC. Translation: CASSQGPIYGYTF. The complete variable domain, with remaining parts taken from reference TRBV3-1 and TRBJ1-2, reads DTAVSQTPKYLVTQMGNDKSIKCEQNLGHDTMYWYKQDSKKFLKIMFSYNNKELIINETVPNRFSPKSPDKAHLNLHINSLELGDSAVYFCASSQGPIYGYTFGSGTRLTVV.

The J gene is TRBJ2-3, the V gene TRBV6-2 or TRBV6-3, with 8 bases aligning to TRBD2. V trimming: 7 bases; J trimming: 3 bases; junction bases outside the gene matches: 6. Per the germline V gene, CDR1 is MNHEY and CDR2 is SVGEGT. This CDR3 is built from 14 residues. DNA of the CDR3: TGTGCCAGCATAACGGGAGGGGCTACAGATACGCAGTATTTT. This codes for CASITGGATDTQYF.

This clonotype was seen at least ten times. A much larger clone lies a single base off, so this may be a read error. This chain connects TRBV3-1 to TRBJ2-3; a possible D gene is TRBD1 (5 bases). The germline gives CDR1 LGHDT, CDR2 YNNKEL (reference sequence). Trimming removed 5 bases at V and 3 bases at J, with 6 bases between. CDR3 length equals 12 residues. The CDR3 bases are TGTGCCAGCAGCTACAGGACAGATACGCAGTATTTT. This gives the protein CASSYRTDTQYF.

Ten or more counts support this clonotype. The chain couples TRBV27 to TRBJ2-2; either TRBD1 or TRBD2 may supply D (5 bases each). V gave up 5 bases and J gave up 3 bases, with 16 bases separating them. CDR1 is MNHEY and CDR2 is SMNVEV in the germline V gene (reference sequence). The CDR3 consists of 16 residues. The CDR3 DNA reads TGTGCCAGCAGTCCCCGGGACCCCGTATACACCGGGGAGCTGTTTTTT. Translated: CASSPRDPVYTGELFF.

This clonotype was detected many times. This chain connects TRBV18 to TRBJ1-6; 7 bases fit TRBD1. V lost 5 bases to trimming and J lost 5 bases; unmatched junction nucleotides: 6. Germline V CDR1 and CDR2: KGHSH, LQKENI. The CDR3 loop spans 15 amino acids. This CDR3 is CASSSGTADNSPLHF. The CDR3 coding sequence is TGTGCCAGCTCATCCGGGACAGCGGATAATTCACCCCTCCACTTT.

This clonotype occurred many times. This chain joins TRBV29-1 and TRBJ1-1; 8 nucleotides line up with TRBD1. The germline CDR1 and CDR2 sequences are SQVTM and ANQGSEA. The CDR3 contains 12 residues. V was pared by 7 bases and J by 5 bases, with 6 bases of the junction left unmatched. CDR3 in amino acids: CSGRGRGTEAFF. CDR3 DNA: TGCAGCGGCAGGGGGCGAGGGACTGAAGCTTTCTTT.

The gene calls are TRBV20-1 and TRBJ2-7, with 8 nucleotides matching TRBD1. V lost 5 bases to trimming and J lost 6 bases; unmatched junction nucleotides: 6. Per germline, CDR1 DFQATT and CDR2 SNEGSKA (reference sequence). The CDR3 spans 12 residues. The CDR3 DNA is TGCAGTGCTGCACTGACAGGGGCCGAGCAGTACTTC. This translates into CSAALTGAEQYF.

This clonotype was observed a handful of times. A much larger clonotype is one base distant, so this may be a read error. This rearrangement joins TRBV6-1 to TRBJ2-1; 7 bases agree with TRBD2. V lost 6 bases to trimming and J lost 6 bases; unmatched junction nucleotides: 5. The germline V gene encodes CDR1 MNHNS and CDR2 SASEGT. The CDR3 totals 13 residues. As DNA, the CDR3 is TGTGCCAGCAGCGCACTAGCGATCAATGAGCAGTTCTTC. Encoded protein: CASSALAINEQFF.

J is TRBJ1-2 and V is TRBV9; 9 nucleotides match TRBD1. Germline trimming cut 2 bases from V and 4 bases from J; bases unmatched to any gene: 6. CDR3 size: 15 residues. Germline V lookup: CDR1 SGDLS, CDR2 YYNGEE. This CDR3 reads CASSVAQTGGYGYTF. For the CDR3, the DNA is TGTGCCAGCAGCGTCGCCCAGACAGGGGGCTATGGCTACACCTTC.

The table lists this clonotype with many counts. The genes are TRBV5-1 and TRBJ2-7, with D maybe TRBD1 (6 bases). The ends were cut back, 3 bases at V and 2 bases at J, with 12 bases in the middle. CDR1 and CDR2 from the germline V gene are SGHRS and YFSETQ. The CDR3 totals 14 residues. The CDR3 sequence: CASSSTGTPYEQYF. CDR3 in DNA: TGCGCCAGCAGCTCTACCGGGACACCCTACGAGCAGTACTTC.

This clonotype showed up just a few times. V is TRBV29-1 and J is TRBJ1-2, with 9 bases matching TRBD1. Trimming cost V 7 bases and J 2 bases; bases outside gene matches: 5. There are 13 residues in the CDR3. Germline lookup yields CDR1 SQVTM and CDR2 ANQGSEA. The CDR3 protein is CSAGTGPNYGYTF. The CDR3 region has the DNA TGCAGCGCTGGGACAGGGCCAAACTATGGCTACACCTTC.

This clonotype was observed once. The chain is built from TRBV9 and TRBJ1-1; D is ambiguous. Per germline, CDR1 SGDLS and CDR2 YYNGEE. There are 16 residues in the CDR3. V was pared by 4 bases and J by 5 bases, with 21 bases between. The CDR3 DNA sequence: TGTGCCAGCAGCCCCCGGGGAGCCCCTACGGGGACTGAAGCTTTCTTT. Translated, it gives CASSPRGAPTGTEAFF. Using reference TRBV9 and TRBJ1-1 for the parts outside the CDR3, the full variable domain is DSGVTQTPKHLITATGQRVTLRCSPRSGDLSVYWYQQSLDQGLQFLIQYYNGEERAKGNILERFSAQQFPDLHSELNLSSLELGDSALYFCASSPRGAPTGTEAFFGQGTRLTVV.

The chain is built from TRBV20-1 and TRBJ2-7; tentative D call: TRBD2 (5 bases). Germline CDR1 DFQATT, CDR2 SNEGSKA (reference sequence). The CDR3 is 15 amino acids. V was cut by 6 bases and J by 3 bases, with 21 bases left in between. CDR3 DNA sequence: TGCAGTGCCAACGGGTGGGGAGATGAGGACTACGAGCAGTACTTC. The encoded protein is CSANGWGDEDYEQYF.

CDR3 region: CASSLRDTTGETQYF. The CDR3 coding sequence is TGCGCCAGCAGCCTCCGGGACACCACAGGGGAGACCCAGTACTTC. The J gene is TRBJ2-5, the V gene TRBV4-1; weak D call: TRBD1 (6 bases). The CDR3 spans 15 residues. V lost 4 bases, J lost 5 bases, and 17 bases lay in between. Germline V lookup: CDR1 MGHRA, CDR2 YSYEKL.

Many counts were recorded for this clonotype. One end of the junction fails to match germline, which may point to a read error. This rearrangement joins TRBV7-2 to TRBJ2-7, with 9 nucleotides matching TRBD2. This CDR3 region has 15 residues. Germline V gene sequence: CDR1 SGHTA, CDR2 FQGNSA. CDR3 loop: CASSLAGKWSYEQYF. The CDR3 bases are TGTGCCAGCAGCCTAGCGGGAAAGTGGTCCTACGAGCAGTACTTC.